This T cell receptor (beta chain) was sequenced during a study of blood T cell repertoires in COVID-19. The overall study: Both acute and convalescent COVID-19 samples were obtained from the United States, Italy and Spain. T cells, B-cell-depleted T cells, or PBMCs supplied cDNA or gDNA.

Authors' data handling: It was from reference gene primer amplification that nucleated cell counts were estimated. The data were produced by immunoSEQ multiplex PCR, yet TCRdb's version contains in-frame clones alone and is incomplete. D and trimming come from the DNA, and the V and J calls and clone size come from that table. The repertoire has 200,000 to 250,000 clones, roughly 88% of them found once; the top ten carry about 9.7%. This clone is a singleton in its sample. From germline, CDR1 is SGHRS and CDR2 YFSETQ. The CDR3 extends over 18 amino acids. V lost 0 bases to trimming and J lost 6 bases; unmatched junction nucleotides: 11.

The chain recombines TRBV5-1 with TRBJ2-1, with TRBD2 identical over 11 bases. The TCR was taken from a middle-aged man with active or convalescent COVID-19. Sequenced material: peripheral blood. CDR3 nucleotides: TGCGCCAGCAGCTTGGCAAAATTTAGCGGGGGGGCCTTCAATGAGCAGTTCTTC. Protein sequence: CASSLAKFSGGAFNEQFF.